The 21 T cell receptor beta chains given below trace back to one sample, sequenced in a study of cytomegalovirus exposure and HLA in healthy donors. Method: immunoSEQ multiplex PCR; TCRdb's copy keeps in-frame clones and lacks some. The table includes about 120,000 clones, about nine tenths detected once. The sample taken for sequencing was PBMCs. These receptor sequences come from a man aged 18 to 29 in good health and CMV-seronegative.

The chain recombines TRBV5-1 with TRBJ2-7; 12 bases are shared with TRBD1. Trimming at V came to 7 bases and at J to 3 bases, leaving 2 bases not matched to a gene. CDR1 SGHRS and CDR2 YFSETQ come from the germline V gene. The CDR3 sequence is 13 residues long. As DNA, the CDR3 is TGCGCCAGCGGGACAGGGGGCAACTACGAGCAGTACTTC. Protein product: CASGTGGNYEQYF.

The chain joins TRBV28 to TRBJ1-1; D is ambiguous. The CDR3 length is 14 residues. Germline V gene lookup returns CDR1 MDHEN and CDR2 SYDVKM. V was clipped by 7 bases and J by 0 bases, with 12 bases between them. DNA for the CDR3: TGTGCCAGCACCGAGGGAGGACTGAACACTGAAGCTTTCTTT. It specifies CASTEGGLNTEAFF.

The chain carries TRBV5-1 and TRBJ2-7; 11 nucleotides agree with TRBD1. The CDR3 is made up of 15 amino acids. CDR1 and CDR2 from the germline V gene are SGHRS and YFSETQ. The ends lost 4 bases at V and 4 bases at J; junction bases unmatched: 7. The CDR3 loop is CASSIGQGARYEQYF. The CDR3, as DNA: TGCGCCAGCAGCATTGGACAGGGGGCTCGTTACGAGCAGTACTTC.

This clone has more than one count but fewer than ten. In DNA form, the CDR3 reads TGTGCCAGCAGTCGGACAGGGAGGGGCAATCAGCCCCAGCATTTT. This gives the protein CASSRTGRGNQPQHF. The genes are TRBV28 and TRBJ1-5; 8 nucleotides match TRBD1. The germline V gene encodes CDR1 MDHEN and CDR2 SYDVKM. The CDR3 has 15 residues. With V trimmed by 5 bases and J by 2 bases, 5 bases remained unmatched.

V gene TRBV5-4 combines with J gene TRBJ2-7; D is perhaps TRBD1 (5 bases). This CDR3 region has 13 residues. The V gene's germline CDR1 is SGHNT and CDR2 YYREEE (reference sequence). Trimming cost V 3 bases and J 0 bases, with 7 bases left between them. CDR3 bases: TGTGCCAGCAGCTCCGGACACTCCTACGAGCAGTACTTC. Translation: CASSSGHSYEQYF. The full variable domain, completed using reference TRBV5-4 and TRBJ2-7, is ETGVTQSPTHLIKTRGQQVTLRCSSQSGHNTVSWYQQALGQGPQFIFQYYREEENGRGNFPPRFSGLQFPNYSSELNVNALELDDSALYLCASSSGHSYEQYFGPGTRLTVT.

V usage is TRBV7-9 and J usage is TRBJ2-1; 7 bases map to TRBD1. With 2 bases clipped from V and 7 bases from J, the junction kept 11 bases outside the gene matches. Germline loops: CDR1 SEHNR, CDR2 FQNEAQ (reference sequence). The CDR3 sequence is 16 residues long. The CDR3 reads CASSLKREQGMNEQFF. DNA of the CDR3: TGTGCCAGCAGCTTAAAACGAGAACAGGGGATGAATGAGCAGTTCTTC.

The chain joins TRBV18 to TRBJ2-2; TRBD1 matches at 7 bases. V shed 3 bases, J shed 2 bases, and the junction held 6 bases outside the gene matches. CDR1 and CDR2 from the germline V gene are KGHSH and LQKENI. The CDR3 has 16 amino acids. This chain's CDR3 is CASSPLTGDNTGELFF. The CDR3 coding sequence is TGTGCCAGCTCACCCCTTACAGGGGATAACACCGGGGAGCTGTTTTTT.

V and J are TRBV7-9 and TRBJ2-3; 9 bases map to TRBD1. This CDR3 region has 15 residues. Germline CDR1 and CDR2: SEHNR and FQNEAQ (reference sequence). Trimming took 7 bases from V and 4 from J; bases not matched to a gene: 9. The CDR3 nucleotides are TGTGCCAGCAAAGTTACAGGGGGCATCCCAGATACGCAGTATTTT. Amino acid sequence: CASKVTGGIPDTQYF.

This clone was picked up one time. The gene calls are TRBV10-1 and TRBJ2-1, with TRBD2 matching over 14 bases. CDR3 length: 19 amino acids. The V segment lost 0 bases and the J segment 9 bases; nucleotides outside the gene matches: 13. Germline assignment: CDR1 WNHNN and CDR2 SYGVQD (reference sequence). The CDR3 DNA sequence: TGCGCCAGCAGTGAGTCTTATGATCTGTTGGGGACTAGCGGGAGTGAGCAGTTCTTC. It codes for CASSESYDLLGTSGSEQFF.

The gene calls are TRBV6-6 and TRBJ2-5, with 7 positions matching TRBD1. From germline, CDR1 is MNHNY and CDR2 SVGAGI (reference sequence). This CDR3 spans 15 amino acids. Unmatched junction bases numbered 12, after V lost 6 bases and J lost 5 bases. CDR3 in amino acids: CASRSSGTARETQYF. The CDR3 nucleotides read TGTGCCAGCAGATCCTCCGGGACAGCTCGGGAGACCCAGTACTTC.

V is TRBV4-1 and J is TRBJ2-3; 7 bases are shared with TRBD2. The V gene end was trimmed by 3 bases and the J gene end by 5 bases; junction bases not matched to a gene: 2. This CDR3 region has 13 residues. Germline V CDR1 and CDR2: MGHRA, YSYEKL. This chain's CDR3 is CASSHPSGDTQYF. The CDR3 bases are TGCGCCAGCAGCCACCCTAGCGGAGATACGCAGTATTTT.

The V call is TRBV5-1, the J call TRBJ1-1; possibly TRBD1 for D (6 bases). The germline V gene has CDR1 SGHRS and CDR2 YFSETQ. The CDR3 contains 16 residues. The ends were cut back, 3 bases at V and 3 bases at J, with 18 bases in the middle. The CDR3 nucleotides read TGCGCCAGCAGCTCTGGGATGGGGGCTGGGGACACTGAAGCTTTCTTT. As protein: CASSSGMGAGDTEAFF.

This chain uses TRBV25-1 with TRBJ2-3; 7 bases are a match to TRBD2. The V segment lost 2 bases and the J segment 4 bases; nucleotides outside the gene matches: 6. This CDR3 has 15 residues. Germline V gives CDR1 MGHDK, CDR2 SYGVNS. This chain's CDR3 is CASSESGKEPDTQYF. In DNA form, the CDR3 reads TGTGCCAGCAGTGAAAGCGGGAAGGAACCAGATACGCAGTATTTT.

The chain has TRBV12-1 and TRBJ2-7; the D call of TRBD2 is as the table states it, not checked on the DNA. TRBV12-1 is flagged as a pseudogene. The CDR3 totals 18 residues. The CDR3 bases are TGTGCCAGCAGCTCAAATATTAGGGAGACACGAATATACTACGAGCAGTACTTC. Amino acid sequence: CASSSNIRETRIYYEQYF.

The chain links TRBV30 to TRBJ1-2; 10 bases line up with TRBD1. The V gene's germline CDR1 is GTSNPN and CDR2 SVGIG (reference sequence). The CDR3 spans 13 residues. The V and J ends lost 3 bases and 5 bases, in that order; junction bases with no gene match: 3. The CDR3 DNA follows: TGTGCCTGGAGGAGGGACAGGGGATATGGCTACACCTTC. This encodes CAWRRDRGYGYTF. Together with reference TRBV30 and TRBJ1-2, the CDR3 gives the full variable domain: SQTIHQWPATLVQPVGSPLSLECTVEGTSNPNLYWYRQAAGRGLQLLFYSVGIGQISSEVPQNLSASRPQDRQFILSSKKLLLSDSGFYLCAWRRDRGYGYTFGSGTRLTVV.

The CDR3 region is CASSSGVAQPQHF. The CDR3 DNA follows: TGTGCCAGCAGCTCGGGGGTGGCTCAGCCCCAGCATTTT. The chain links TRBV7-9 to TRBJ1-5; maybe TRBD1 (5 bases). Germline V lookup: CDR1 SEHNR, CDR2 FQNEAQ (reference sequence). V lost 4 bases, J lost 6 bases, and 10 bases lay in between. This CDR3 spans 13 amino acids.

This clone was detected once. This chain connects TRBV29-1 to TRBJ2-1; D is ambiguous. Trimming removed 4 bases at V and 5 bases at J, with 12 bases between. This CDR3 has 13 amino acids. Germline CDR1 is SQVTM and CDR2 is ANQGSEA. This CDR3 is CSVVAENHNEQFF. The DNA for the CDR3 is TGCAGCGTTGTCGCAGAAAACCACAATGAGCAGTTCTTC.

The count of this clone is one. V gene TRBV6-4 combines with J gene TRBJ1-2; D gene unclear. The CDR3 has 14 residues. Germline CDR1 is MRHNA and CDR2 is SNTAGT. Deletions cut 3 bases from V and 0 bases from J, with 8 bases between. CDR3 loop: CASSETVANYGYTF. In DNA, the CDR3 is TGTGCCAGCAGTGAAACGGTAGCTAACTATGGCTACACCTTC.

V is TRBV2 and J is TRBJ2-1; TRBD2 is a possible D gene (6 bases). The V gene's germline CDR1 is SNHLY and CDR2 FYNNEI. V was shortened by 10 bases and J by 2 bases, with 24 bases between the two germline ends. This CDR3 has 17 residues. The CDR3 DNA reads TGTGCCATGCTCGGCGGTTGGGACTCCAAGACCTACAATGAGCAGTTCTTC. It specifies CAMLGGWDSKTYNEQFF. Based on the CDR3 plus reference TRBV2 and TRBJ2-1, the full variable domain is EPEVTQTPSHQVTQMGQEVILRCVPISNHLYFYWYRQILGQKVEFLVSFYNNEISEKSEIFDDQFSVERPDGSNFTLKIRSTKLEDSAMYFCAMLGGWDSKTYNEQFFGPGTRLTVL.

The chain recombines TRBV18 with TRBJ2-3; 10 nucleotides match TRBD2. The V segment lost 3 bases and the J segment 3 bases; nucleotides outside the gene matches: 0. This CDR3 is built from 14 residues. In germline, CDR1 is KGHSH, CDR2 LQKENI. The CDR3 coding sequence is TGTGCCAGCTCACCTAGCGGGGGGACAGATACGCAGTATTTT. Its translation: CASSPSGGTDTQYF.

The rearrangement joins TRBV30 to TRBJ2-7; maybe TRBD2 (6 bases). The CDR3 covers 12 residues. V was clipped by 5 bases and J by 5 bases, with 13 bases between them. The germline V gene encodes CDR1 GTSNPN and CDR2 SVGIG (reference sequence). The CDR3 spells CAWGGNLNEQYF. CDR3 sequence (DNA): TGTGCCTGGGGGGGGAATCTCAACGAGCAGTACTTC.